The 10 T cell receptor beta chains below all came from one sample that was sequenced in a study of cytomegalovirus exposure and HLA in healthy donors. Both 60 Vbeta primers and 13 Jbeta primers went into the PCR. Libraries were prepared by immunoSEQ multiplex PCR; TCRdb keeps only in-frame clonotypes and omits some of them. The sample holds about 140,000 clones, roughly four fifths seen once. The sample was PBMCs. These receptors all stem from a woman in her 40s in good health and CMV-seronegative.

The chain combines TRBV27 with TRBJ2-3; a possible D gene is TRBD1 (5 bases). The CDR3 runs to 13 residues. V was cut by 5 bases and J by 7 bases, with 13 bases left in between. Germline V gene lookup returns CDR1 MNHEY and CDR2 SMNVEV (reference sequence). CDR3 nucleotide sequence: TGTGCCAGCAGTCCCAGGCAGGGTAATACGCAGTATTTT. Translating gives CASSPRQGNTQYF.

The gene calls are TRBV13 and TRBJ2-7; 8 bases are a match to TRBD2. The CDR3 contains 13 residues. The J segment lost 5 bases and the V segment lost 7 bases, leaving 7 bases of the junction unmatched. CDR1 PRHDT and CDR2 FYEKMQ come from the germline V gene (reference sequence). CDR3 nucleotides: TGTGCCAGCAAAGCGGGAGAACGACACGAGCAGTACTTC. Translation gives CASKAGERHEQYF.

CDR3 DNA: TGTGCCAGCAGCCAACAGCTCGAGCAGTACTTC. The encoded protein is CASSQQLEQYF. The chain has TRBV7-9 and TRBJ2-7; D unresolved. Per the germline V gene, CDR1 is SEHNR and CDR2 is FQNEAQ (reference sequence). Trimming took 5 bases from V and 6 from J, leaving 8 bases between them. This CDR3 is built from 11 residues. Full variable domain (outside the CDR3, taken from reference TRBV7-9 and TRBJ2-7): DTGVSQNPRHKITKRGQNVTFRCDPISEHNRLYWYRQTLGQGPEFLTYFQNEAQLEKSRLLSDRFSAERPKGSFSTLEIQRTEQGDSAMYLCASSQQLEQYFGPGTRLTVT.

The table lists this clone with a count of one. V is TRBV7-3 and J is TRBJ1-1; D remains ambiguous. Trimming took off 2 bases at V and 2 bases at J, with 9 bases between the two ends. There are 14 residues in the CDR3. CDR1 is SGHTA and CDR2 is FQGTGA in the germline V gene. CDR3 coding DNA: TGTGCCAGCAGCTTATATGGCGGAAACACTGAAGCTTTCTTT. It yields the protein CASSLYGGNTEAFF. Supplemented by reference TRBV7-3 and TRBJ1-1, the full variable domain reads GAGVSQTPSNKVTEKGKYVELRCDPISGHTALYWYRQSLGQGPEFLIYFQGTGAADDSGLPNDRFFAVRPEGSVSTLKIQRTERGDSAVYLCASSLYGGNTEAFFGQGTRLTVV.

The J gene is TRBJ2-5, the V gene TRBV7-7; 7 nucleotides align to TRBD2. V shed 1 base, J shed 5 bases, and the junction held 10 bases outside the gene matches. Germline loops: CDR1 SSHAT, CDR2 FNYEAQ (reference sequence). The CDR3 is 16 amino acids. The CDR3 sequence is CASSLGPGGGLETQYF. The CDR3 coding sequence is TGTGCCAGCAGCTTAGGCCCAGGCGGGGGATTGGAGACCCAGTACTTC.

This clone appeared many times. The chain links TRBV6-6 to TRBJ1-3, with 7 positions matching TRBD1. Trimming took 5 bases from V and 2 from J; bases not matched to a gene: 6. This CDR3 spans 15 amino acids. Looked up from germline, CDR1 is MNHNY and CDR2 is SVGAGI (reference sequence). CDR3 residues: CASSGLGTAGNTIYF. DNA of the CDR3: TGTGCCAGCAGTGGACTCGGGACAGCTGGAAACACCATATATTTT.

V is TRBV29-1 and J is TRBJ2-2; tentative D call: TRBD2 (5 bases). The germline V gene encodes CDR1 SQVTM and CDR2 ANQGSEA. This CDR3 region has 13 residues. V lost 4 bases and J 3 bases, leaving 9 bases between the germline ends. The CDR3 is CSVVKRYTGELFF. Written as DNA, the CDR3 is TGCAGCGTTGTAAAGCGGTACACCGGGGAGCTGTTTTTT.

This clone appeared a single time. The J gene is TRBJ1-2, the V gene TRBV5-1; TRBD1 aligns across 9 bases. The CDR3 loop spans 15 amino acids. Germline CDR1 and CDR2: SGHRS and YFSETQ. The V and J ends lost 3 bases and 2 bases, in that order; junction bases with no gene match: 5. The CDR3 region is CASSSLGQGNYGYTF. CDR3 sequence (DNA): TGCGCCAGCAGCTCATTAGGACAGGGGAACTATGGCTACACCTTC.

The CDR3 loop reads CASSFDSPPDTQYF. The CDR3 coding sequence is TGTGCCAGCAGCTTCGACTCGCCCCCAGATACGCAGTATTTT. This chain joins TRBV7-2 and TRBJ2-3; the D is unclear. The ends were cut back, 3 bases at V and 4 bases at J, with 11 bases in the middle. The CDR3 consists of 14 residues. From germline, CDR1 is SGHTA and CDR2 FQGNSA. The full variable domain, completed using reference TRBV7-2 and TRBJ2-3, is GAGVSQSPSNKVTEKGKDVELRCDPISGHTALYWYRQSLGQGLEFLIYFQGNSAPDKSGLPSDRFSAERTGGSVSTLTIQRTQQEDSAVYLCASSFDSPPDTQYFGPGTRLTVL.

V gene TRBV10-1 combines with J gene TRBJ2-5, with D perhaps matching TRBD2 (7 bases). The length of the CDR3 is 15 residues. V was cut by 3 bases and J by 2 bases, with 13 bases left in between. Germline assignment: CDR1 WNHNN and CDR2 SYGVQD (reference sequence). This CDR3 is CASSESGTTQETQYF. CDR3 bases: TGCGCCAGCAGTGAAAGCGGGACAACGCAAGAGACCCAGTACTTC.